This T cell receptor beta chain came from a study of T cells in Graves' hyperthyroidism and ophthalmopathy. The CDR3 spans 16 residues. Germline CDR1 and CDR2: SGHVS and FNYEAQ. Trimming stripped 1 base from V and 4 bases from J, with 14 bases between. This clonotype occurred a few times. Using RNA transcripts as the source, TCR beta CDR3 regions were amplified. The HTBI primer set served for first-round RT-PCR of the TCR CDR3. MiXCR was run by TCRdb on the multiplex PCR reads, yielding one entry per CDR3 protein. The sample has a few hundred thousand distinct CDR3 sequences, under 15% seen once; the top ten hold 9.2%.

The V and J genes are TRBV7-6 and TRBJ1-3; perhaps TRBD1 as D (6 bases). The TCR comes from a woman aged 18-30 years with Graves' hyperthyroidism. The sequencing input was blood. CDR3 sequence (DNA): TGTGCCAGCAGCTTAGGGACTCCTGGGACAGGAAACACCATATATTTT. Its protein is CASSLGTPGTGNTIYF.